The entry that follows covers one T cell receptor (beta chain) sequence. Antigen unknown. Patients had to be free of confetti depigmentation, indicating active vitiligo. No vitiligo treatment was given during the prior three months. The sample belongs to a study of resident and recirculating memory T cells in vitiligo. Study details: Whole samples, not sorted cells, were homogenized and used for genomic DNA extraction.

The V end was cut by 2 bases, the J end by 4 bases, with 11 bases between. Germline loops: CDR1 SNHLY, CDR2 FYNNEI. This CDR3 is 14 amino acids long. Produced via immunoSEQ multiplex PCR; TCRdb's table is partial and in-frame only. The sample records more than 35,000 clones, about nine tenths being singletons. General observations from the study: No unique dominant TCR clone was found in vitiligo lesions.

V and J are TRBV2 and TRBJ1-1; maybe TRBD1 (6 bases). The TCR originated in a male donor with vitiligo. The sequenced sample consisted of blood. This CDR3 is CASSEYRASTEAFF. The CDR3 nucleotides are TGTGCCAGCAGTGAATACAGGGCGAGCACTGAAGCTTTCTTT. Combining the CDR3 with reference TRBV2 and TRBJ1-1 gives the whole variable domain EPEVTQTPSHQVTQMGQEVILRCVPISNHLYFYWYRQILGQKVEFLVSFYNNEISEKSEIFDDQFSVERPDGSNFTLKIRSTKLEDSAMYFCASSEYRASTEAFFGQGTRLTVV.